This T cell receptor (beta chain) was captured in a study of T cells of healthy individuals. Each CDR3 protein gets one entry after TCRdb re-called the 5' RACE reads with MiXCR. The repertoire holds tens of thousands of distinct CDR3 sequences, with around 15% as singletons. This clonotype was recorded many times. After removal of 6 bases from V and 0 bases from J, the junction contained 12 bases not matched to a gene. Germline-derived CDR1 and CDR2 are MDHEN and SYDVKM. This CDR3 is 18 amino acids long. This receptor was identified in a human donor in good health. This chain joins TRBV28 and TRBJ2-2; 8 bases map to TRBD2. Written as DNA, the CDR3 is TGTGCCAGCAGCACCGGTTGGGCGGGGGGCTCGAACACCGGGGAGCTGTTTTTT. Protein product: CASSTGWAGGSNTGELFF.